This T cell receptor (beta chain) originates from a study of a mutant IDH1 vaccine in newly diagnosed glioma. The V gene end was trimmed by 5 bases and the J gene end by 1 base; junction bases not matched to a gene: 3. CDR1 and CDR2 from the germline V gene are LNHDA and SQIVND (reference sequence). The CDR3 contains 14 residues. This clone appeared a single time. Its antigen is unknown. Time point of the sample: baseline, week 1 (first vaccination visit). Treatment here: pre-vaccination baseline after standard-of-care therapy. Libraries were prepared by immunoSEQ multiplex PCR; TCRdb keeps only in-frame clonotypes and omits some of them. The sample comprises some 68,000 clones, approximately 79% of which are singletons, and around 8.5% rests with the top ten. Study conclusions and caveats: Changes in top peripheral clonotypes did not appear linked to pseudoprogression.

This TCR was sampled from a man aged 50 to 60 with glioma. The sample here was PBMCs, taken from a glioma patient treated with radiotherapy, temozolomide or both. V and J are TRBV19 and TRBJ2-5, with 8 bases identical to TRBD2. CDR3 sequence (DNA): TGTGCCAGTAGTCGGGGGGGAGCCCAAGAGACCCAGTACTTC. Translating gives CASSRGGAQETQYF.